This T cell receptor (beta chain) was recorded in a study of shared clonotypes between healthy human individuals (dated by TCRdb to the early 2020s). Some background on the complete study: The cohort comprised two women and a few men aged 18 to 49 years. Per donor, leukapheresis produced somewhere between about 0.9 and 9 billion PBMCs. Libraries were prepared and TCR repertoires were sequenced by different laboratories using diverse techniques, in order to increase sequencing depth and limit assay-specific biases. To estimate repertoire size and how much clonotype sharing occurs between individuals, the study deeply sequenced the blood TCR repertoires of five healthy adults. For each donor, CD4 naive and CD4 memory were each given three plates, CD8 naive was given two plates, and CD8 memory was given one plate.

Overall study outcomes, separate from this receptor: Pairwise subsampling led to the expectation that sequencing depth would affect the degree of clonotype sharing among donors. Even with the large sequencing depth, rarefaction of the sorted-subset datasets indicated that sequencing was incomplete. Because the study included only a small number of donors, the genetic and exposure-history diversity represented was limited. When four donors were compared, the shared fraction of clonotypes was about 5% for naive CD4, around 3.6% for naive CD8, more than 2% for memory CD4, and less than 0.45% for memory CD8. Sampling was restricted to blood, and TCR repertoires in tissue are likely to differ from TCR repertoires in blood. Compared with non-shared clonotypes, the clonotypes found in all four sorted-subset donors had higher generation probabilities. Naive subsets generally had larger estimated clonotype richness than memory subsets did.

Using the deep immunoSEQ assay, multiplex PCR amplified TCR CDR3 regions from genomic DNA. Genomic DNA extracted from each cell subset was distributed evenly over all wells of several immunoSEQ 96-well plates, and each plate served as one replicate. For sorted subsets, around 0.2 ug genomic DNA, equal to tens of thousands of T cell genomes, was loaded into each replicate PCR. Purified libraries were measured with a Qubit 3.0 fluorometer, size-checked on a Bioanalyzer 2100, and measured again with the KAPA Library Quantification kit. A separate single-read 150-cycle Illumina NextSeq 550 flow cell was used to sequence each immunoSEQ 96-well plate. On the study's bioinformatics: The immunoSEQ output contained only junctional sequences without quality scores, so filtering could not match that applied to full-length reads. To assign V/J genes and CDR3, sequences were annotated using PyIR, a Python wrapper for IgBLAST v1.9, with IMGT germline references. Reads with weak V/J assignments (E-value above 1e-6), missing CDR3, stop codons, out-of-frame junctions, or ambiguous translated residues were removed. V3J clonotypes were defined as sequences sharing an identical inferred V gene, J gene, and CDR3 amino acid sequence. Percentage overlap between repertoires was calculated by dividing the number of shared unique clonotypes by the size of the smaller repertoire. Repertoire richness was assessed with RTK rarefaction, the Chao1 estimator, and Recon v2.1 estimates of unobserved clonotypes. Generation probabilities were computed with OLGA for all TCRbeta clonotypes obtained by the gDNA method from several donors. The clones in this table, taken by TCRdb from immuneACCESS, are in-frame only. Not every clone is retained; where verified, under half of the shortfall comes from an unresolved V gene, and the cause of the rest is unknown. V, J and clone size reflect that table, while D and trimming were determined from the DNA. The sample table contains some 2,000,000 clones; only one count was recorded for 95% of them. The ten largest clones represent approximately 0.13% of the sample.

The CDR3 has 17 amino acids, counting the end cysteine and phenylalanine. Only the CDR3 region is kept as DNA, spanning 51 bases read in frame from base 1. CDR1 is given as MNHNS and CDR2 as SASEGT, both from the germline V gene. Relative to germline, V is missing 4 bases and J is missing 0 bases, with 4 bases of the junction outside any gene match. Healthy HIV-negative adults with no recently reported acute infections or vaccinations were included as donors. Only Caucasian adults living in Nashville, Tennessee, USA were represented among the donors. Magnetic negative selection was used to enrich CD4+ T cells, after which naive cells were positively selected on CD45RA and the negative fraction became the memory subset. After blood collection by leukapheresis, PBMCs were isolated using Ficoll-Histopaque density gradient centrifugation and then cryopreserved in the vapor phase of liquid nitrogen. Analytical flow cytometry was used to check the purity and quantity of each magnetically sorted T cell population. From each sorted fraction, genomic DNA was isolated and quantified by UV absorbance on a Nanodrop 2000c.

For this clone: What this receptor recognizes is not known. No much larger clone exists at a distance of one base, and base qualities are not known.

The source material was naive CD4+ T cells sorted from blood. The sample's cell subset or site label, decoded: CD45RA+ positively selected. The chain links TRBV6-1 with TRBJ1-6, with 9 bases matching TRBD1. This clonotype was obtained from a man aged 18 to 30 in good health. The CDR3 protein is CASSGQGGLSYNSPLHF. The nucleotides read TGTGCCAGCAGTGGACAGGGGGGCCTCTCCTATAATTCACCCCTCCACTTT.